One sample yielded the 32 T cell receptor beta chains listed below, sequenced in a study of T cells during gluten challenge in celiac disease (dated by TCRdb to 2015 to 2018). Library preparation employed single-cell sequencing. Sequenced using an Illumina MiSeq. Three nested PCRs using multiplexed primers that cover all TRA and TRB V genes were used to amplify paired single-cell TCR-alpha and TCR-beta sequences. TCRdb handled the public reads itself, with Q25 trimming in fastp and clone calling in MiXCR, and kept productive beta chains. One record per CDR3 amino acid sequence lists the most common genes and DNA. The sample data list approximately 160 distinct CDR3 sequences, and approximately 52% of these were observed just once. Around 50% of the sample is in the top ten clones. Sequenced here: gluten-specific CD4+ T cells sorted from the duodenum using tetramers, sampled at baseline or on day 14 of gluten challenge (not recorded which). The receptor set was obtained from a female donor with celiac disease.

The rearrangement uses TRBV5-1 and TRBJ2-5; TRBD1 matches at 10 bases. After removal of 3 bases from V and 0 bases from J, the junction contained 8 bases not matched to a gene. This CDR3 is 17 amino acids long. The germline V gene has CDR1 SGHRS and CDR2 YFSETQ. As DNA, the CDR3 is TGCGCCAGCAGCTGGGCGGGGACAGGGGTGTACCAAGAGACCCAGTACTTC. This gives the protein CASSWAGTGVYQETQYF. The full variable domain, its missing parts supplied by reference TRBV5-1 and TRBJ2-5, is KAGVTQTPRYLIKTRGQQVTLSCSPISGHRSVSWYQQTPGQGLQFLFEYFSETQRNKGNFPGRFSGRQFSNSRSEMNVSTLELGDSALYLCASSWAGTGVYQETQYFGPGTRLLVL.

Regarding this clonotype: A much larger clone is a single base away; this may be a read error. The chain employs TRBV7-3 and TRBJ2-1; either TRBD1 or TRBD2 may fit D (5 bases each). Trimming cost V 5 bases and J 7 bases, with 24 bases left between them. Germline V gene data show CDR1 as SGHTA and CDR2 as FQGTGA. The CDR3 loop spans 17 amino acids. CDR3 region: CASSPLAGGHRRNEQFF. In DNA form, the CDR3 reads TGTGCCAGCAGCCCATTGGCAGGAGGACACCGTAGGAATGAGCAGTTCTTC.

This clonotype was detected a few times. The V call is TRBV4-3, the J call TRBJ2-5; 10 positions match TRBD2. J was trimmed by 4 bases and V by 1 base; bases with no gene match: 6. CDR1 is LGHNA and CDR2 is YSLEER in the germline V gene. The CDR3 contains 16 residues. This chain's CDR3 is CASSQGLAGVSETQYF. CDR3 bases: TGCGCCAGCAGCCAAGGCCTAGCGGGAGTGTCAGAGACCCAGTACTTC.

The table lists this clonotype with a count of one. CDR3 sequence: CASSVRGWETQYF. DNA of the CDR3: TGTGCCAGCAGTGTTAGGGGCTGGGAGACCCAGTACTTC. This chain connects TRBV7-2 to TRBJ2-5, with a possible D match to TRBD1 (5 bases). V shed 6 bases and J shed 5 bases, with 13 bases lying between them. Germline V gene lookup returns CDR1 SGHTA and CDR2 FQGNSA. The CDR3 loop spans 13 amino acids.

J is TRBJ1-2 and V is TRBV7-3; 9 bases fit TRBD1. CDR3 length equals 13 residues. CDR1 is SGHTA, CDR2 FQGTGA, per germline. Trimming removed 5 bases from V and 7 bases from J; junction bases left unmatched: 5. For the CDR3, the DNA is TGTGCCAGCAGCCTTGGACAGGGGATTGGCTACACCTTC. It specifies CASSLGQGIGYTF.

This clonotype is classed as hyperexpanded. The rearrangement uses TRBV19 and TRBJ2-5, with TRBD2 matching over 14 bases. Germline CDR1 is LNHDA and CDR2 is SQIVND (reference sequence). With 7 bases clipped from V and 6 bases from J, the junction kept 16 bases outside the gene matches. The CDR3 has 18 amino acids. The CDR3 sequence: CASTPGLAGGTDRQTQYF. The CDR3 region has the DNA TGTGCCAGTACTCCCGGACTAGCGGGGGGAACGGATAGGCAGACCCAGTACTTC.

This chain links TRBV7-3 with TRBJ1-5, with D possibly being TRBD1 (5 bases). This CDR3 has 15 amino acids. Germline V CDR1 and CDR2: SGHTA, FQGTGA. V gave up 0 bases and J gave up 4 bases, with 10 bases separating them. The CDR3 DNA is TGTGCCAGCAGCTTAACGGGACTCCAAAATCAGCCCCAGCATTTT. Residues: CASSLTGLQNQPQHF.

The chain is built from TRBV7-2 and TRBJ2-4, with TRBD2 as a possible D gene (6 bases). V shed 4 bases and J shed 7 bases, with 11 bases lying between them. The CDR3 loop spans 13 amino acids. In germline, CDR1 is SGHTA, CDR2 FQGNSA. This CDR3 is CASSSRGGNIQYF. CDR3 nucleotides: TGTGCCAGCAGCTCCCGTGGGGGGAACATTCAGTACTTC.

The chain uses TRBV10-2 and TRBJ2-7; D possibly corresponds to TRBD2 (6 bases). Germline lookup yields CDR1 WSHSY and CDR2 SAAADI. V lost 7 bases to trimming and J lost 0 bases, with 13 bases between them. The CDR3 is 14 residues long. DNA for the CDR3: TGCGCCAGCATTCTCGGGAGCCTCTCCTACGAGCAGTACTTC. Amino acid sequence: CASILGSLSYEQYF.

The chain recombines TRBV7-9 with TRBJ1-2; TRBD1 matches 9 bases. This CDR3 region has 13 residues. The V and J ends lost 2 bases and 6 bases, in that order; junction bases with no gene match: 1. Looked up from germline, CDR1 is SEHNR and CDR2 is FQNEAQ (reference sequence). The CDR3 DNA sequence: TGTGCCAGCAGCTTAAGGGACAGGGATGGCTACACCTTC. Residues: CASSLRDRDGYTF. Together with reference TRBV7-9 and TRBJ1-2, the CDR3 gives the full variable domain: DTGVSQNPRHKITKRGQNVTFRCDPISEHNRLYWYRQTLGQGPEFLTYFQNEAQLEKSRLLSDRFSAERPKGSFSTLEIQRTEQGDSAMYLCASSLRDRDGYTFGSGTRLTVV.

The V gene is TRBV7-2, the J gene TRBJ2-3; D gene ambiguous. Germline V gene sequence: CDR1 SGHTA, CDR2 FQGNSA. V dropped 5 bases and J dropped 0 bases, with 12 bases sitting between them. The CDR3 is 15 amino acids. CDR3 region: CASSIRSLSTDTQYF. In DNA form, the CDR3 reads TGTGCCAGCAGCATCCGGTCCCTTAGCACAGATACGCAGTATTTT.

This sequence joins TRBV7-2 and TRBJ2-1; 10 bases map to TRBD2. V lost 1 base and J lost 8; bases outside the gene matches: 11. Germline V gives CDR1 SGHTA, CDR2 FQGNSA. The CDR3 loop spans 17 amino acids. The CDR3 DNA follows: TGTGCCAGCAGCTTAGTGGCTAGCGGGGGAGAGGGCGATGAGCAGTTCTTC. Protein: CASSLVASGGEGDEQFF.

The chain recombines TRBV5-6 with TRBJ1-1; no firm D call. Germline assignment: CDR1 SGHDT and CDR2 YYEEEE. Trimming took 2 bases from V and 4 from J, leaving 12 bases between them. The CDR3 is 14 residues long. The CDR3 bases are TGTGCCAGCAGCTTTTCTCCTAGCGGCACTGAAGCTTTCTTT. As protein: CASSFSPSGTEAFF. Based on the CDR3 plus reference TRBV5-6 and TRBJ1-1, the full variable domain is DAGVTQSPTHLIKTRGQQVTLRCSPKSGHDTVSWYQQALGQGPQFIFQYYEEEERQRGNFPDRFSGHQFPNYSSELNVNALLLGDSALYLCASSFSPSGTEAFFGQGTRLTVV.

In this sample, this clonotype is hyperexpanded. CDR3 in DNA: TGCGCCAGCAGCCCCGCTTTGTTGGGTGGCTACACCTTC. Its translation is CASSPALLGGYTF. The chain joins TRBV4-3 to TRBJ1-2; D remains unclear. The CDR3 has 13 amino acids. From germline, CDR1 is LGHNA and CDR2 YSLEER. With 4 bases removed from V and 7 bases from J, the gap between germline ends came to 13 bases.

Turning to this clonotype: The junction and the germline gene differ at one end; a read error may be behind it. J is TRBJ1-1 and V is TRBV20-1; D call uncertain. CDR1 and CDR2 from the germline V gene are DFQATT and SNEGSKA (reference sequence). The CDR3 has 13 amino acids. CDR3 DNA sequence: TGCAGTGCCGCCCTGCAGACGAACACTGAAGCTTTTTTT. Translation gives CSAALQTNTEAFF.

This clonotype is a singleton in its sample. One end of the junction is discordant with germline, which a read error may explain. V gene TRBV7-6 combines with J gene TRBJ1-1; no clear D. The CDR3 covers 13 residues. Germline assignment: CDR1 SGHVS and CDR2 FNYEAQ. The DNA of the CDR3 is TGTGCTAGCAGCTTGTGGGAAAACACTGAAGCTTTCTTT. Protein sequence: CASSLWENTEAFF.

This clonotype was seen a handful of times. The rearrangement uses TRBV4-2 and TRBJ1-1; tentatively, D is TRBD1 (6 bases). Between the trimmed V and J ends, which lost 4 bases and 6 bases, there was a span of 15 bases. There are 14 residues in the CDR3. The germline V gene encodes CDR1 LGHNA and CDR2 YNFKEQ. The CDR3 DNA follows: TGTGCCAGCAGCCCCGACAGGTATAACCCTGAAGCTTTCTTT. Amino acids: CASSPDRYNPEAFF.

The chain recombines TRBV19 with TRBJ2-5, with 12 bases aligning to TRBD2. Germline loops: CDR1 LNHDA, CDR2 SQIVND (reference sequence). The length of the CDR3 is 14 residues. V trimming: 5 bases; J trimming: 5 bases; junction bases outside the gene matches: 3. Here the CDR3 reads CASSVGTSGETQYF. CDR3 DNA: TGTGCCAGTAGTGTCGGGACTAGCGGGGAGACCCAGTACTTC.

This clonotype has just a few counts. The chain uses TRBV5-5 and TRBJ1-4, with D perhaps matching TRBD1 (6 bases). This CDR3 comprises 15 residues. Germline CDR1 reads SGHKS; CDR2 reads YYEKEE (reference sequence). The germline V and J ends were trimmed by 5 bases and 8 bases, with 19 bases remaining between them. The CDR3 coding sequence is TGTGCCAGCAGTCCCGCATCCACACAGGGAGAAAAACTGTTTTTT. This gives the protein CASSPASTQGEKLFF. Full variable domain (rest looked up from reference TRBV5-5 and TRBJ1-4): DAGVTQSPTHLIKTRGQQVTLRCSPISGHKSVSWYQQVLGQGPQFIFQYYEKEERGRGNFPDRFSARQFPNYSSELNVNALLLGDSALYLCASSPASTQGEKLFFGSGTQLSVL.

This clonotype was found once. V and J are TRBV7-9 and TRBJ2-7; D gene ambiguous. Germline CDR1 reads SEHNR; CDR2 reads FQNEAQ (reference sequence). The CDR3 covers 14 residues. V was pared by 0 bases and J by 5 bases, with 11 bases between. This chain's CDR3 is CASSLAHYLDEQYF. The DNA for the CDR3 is TGTGCCAGCAGCTTAGCGCACTACTTAGACGAGCAGTACTTC.

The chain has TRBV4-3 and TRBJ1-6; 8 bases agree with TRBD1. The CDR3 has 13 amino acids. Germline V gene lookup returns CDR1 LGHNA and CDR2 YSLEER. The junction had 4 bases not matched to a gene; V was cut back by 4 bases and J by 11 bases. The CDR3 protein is CASSLGQATPLHF. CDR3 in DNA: TGCGCCAGCAGCCTGGGACAGGCAACACCCCTCCACTTT.

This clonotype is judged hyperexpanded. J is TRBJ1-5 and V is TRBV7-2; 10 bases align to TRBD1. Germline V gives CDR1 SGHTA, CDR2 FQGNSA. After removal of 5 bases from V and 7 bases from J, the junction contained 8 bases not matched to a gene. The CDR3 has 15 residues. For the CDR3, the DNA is TGTGCCAGCAGCAATATCGGACAGGGGGAGCAGCCCCAGCATTTT. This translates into CASSNIGQGEQPQHF.

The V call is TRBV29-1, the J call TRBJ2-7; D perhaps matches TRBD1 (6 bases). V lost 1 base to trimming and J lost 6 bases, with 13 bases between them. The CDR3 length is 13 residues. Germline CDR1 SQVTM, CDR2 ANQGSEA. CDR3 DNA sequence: TGCAGCGTTGAAGTGGGCAGGGGCGGCGAGCAGTACTTC. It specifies CSVEVGRGGEQYF.

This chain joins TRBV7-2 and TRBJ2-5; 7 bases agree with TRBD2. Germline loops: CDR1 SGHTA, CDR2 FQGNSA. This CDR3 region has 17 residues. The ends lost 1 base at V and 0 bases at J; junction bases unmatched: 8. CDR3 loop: CASSLVAGVLYQETQYF. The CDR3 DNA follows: TGTGCCAGCAGCTTAGTGGCGGGAGTGTTGTACCAAGAGACCCAGTACTTC.

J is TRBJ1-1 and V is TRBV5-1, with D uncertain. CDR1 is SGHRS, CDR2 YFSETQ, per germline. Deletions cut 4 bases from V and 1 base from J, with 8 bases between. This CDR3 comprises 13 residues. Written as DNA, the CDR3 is TGCGCCAGCAGCATCACTCAGAACACTGAAGCTTTCTTT. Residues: CASSITQNTEAFF.

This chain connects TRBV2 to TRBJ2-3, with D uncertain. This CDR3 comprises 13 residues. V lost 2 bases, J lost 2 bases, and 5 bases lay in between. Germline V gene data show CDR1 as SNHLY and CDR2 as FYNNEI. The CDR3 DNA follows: TGTGCCAGCAGTGAAACCCACACAGATACGCAGTATTTT. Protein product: CASSETHTDTQYF. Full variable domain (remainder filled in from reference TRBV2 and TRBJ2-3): EPEVTQTPSHQVTQMGQEVILRCVPISNHLYFYWYRQILGQKVEFLVSFYNNEISEKSEIFDDQFSVERPDGSNFTLKIRSTKLEDSAMYFCASSETHTDTQYFGPGTRLTVL.

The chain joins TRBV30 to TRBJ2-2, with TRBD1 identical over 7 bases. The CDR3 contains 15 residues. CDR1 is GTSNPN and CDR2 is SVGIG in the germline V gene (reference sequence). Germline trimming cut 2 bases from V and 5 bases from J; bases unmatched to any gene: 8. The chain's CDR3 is CAWSRQGWDTGELFF. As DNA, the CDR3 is TGTGCCTGGAGTCGACAGGGCTGGGATACCGGGGAGCTGTTTTTT.

In DNA form, the CDR3 reads TGCGCCAGCAGTGAGTTGTTAACGGCTAGTGGGGGCAATGAGCAGTTCTTC. Translated, it gives CASSELLTASGGNEQFF. The gene calls are TRBV10-1 and TRBJ2-1; D possibly uses TRBD1 or TRBD2 (5 bases each). Per the germline V gene, CDR1 is WNHNN and CDR2 is SYGVQD (reference sequence). V dropped 1 base and J dropped 6 bases, with 19 bases sitting between them. This CDR3 contains 17 residues.

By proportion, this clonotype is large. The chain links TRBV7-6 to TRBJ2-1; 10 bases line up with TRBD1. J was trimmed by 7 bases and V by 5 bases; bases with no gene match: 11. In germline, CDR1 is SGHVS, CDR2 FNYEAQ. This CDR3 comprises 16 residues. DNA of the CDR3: TGTGCCAGCAGCGCAGTAGTCAGACAGGGGGCAAATGAGCAGTTCTTC. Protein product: CASSAVVRQGANEQFF.

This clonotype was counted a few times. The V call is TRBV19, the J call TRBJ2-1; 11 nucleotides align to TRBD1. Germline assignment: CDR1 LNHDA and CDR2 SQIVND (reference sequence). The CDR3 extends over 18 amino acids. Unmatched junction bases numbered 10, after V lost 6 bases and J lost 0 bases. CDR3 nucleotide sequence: TGTGCCAGTAGGGCTGGACAGGGGGCCGTGAGCTCCTACAATGAGCAGTTCTTC. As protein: CASRAGQGAVSSYNEQFF.

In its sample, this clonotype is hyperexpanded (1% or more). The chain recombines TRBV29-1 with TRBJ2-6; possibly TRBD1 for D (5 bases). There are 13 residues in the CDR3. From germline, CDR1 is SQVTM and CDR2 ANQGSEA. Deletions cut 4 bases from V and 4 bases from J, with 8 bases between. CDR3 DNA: TGCAGCGTTGGGGGCGGCGGGGCCAACGTCCTGACTTTC. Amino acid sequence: CSVGGGGANVLTF.

CDR3 amino acids: CAWGMFGQVGTIYF. The CDR3 bases are TGTGCCTGGGGGATGTTCGGCCAGGTCGGCACCATATATTTT. The V and J genes are TRBV30 and TRBJ1-3, with D unresolved. CDR1 GTSNPN and CDR2 SVGIG come from the germline V gene (reference sequence). The CDR3 totals 14 residues. V was cut by 5 bases and J by 9 bases, with 20 bases left in between.